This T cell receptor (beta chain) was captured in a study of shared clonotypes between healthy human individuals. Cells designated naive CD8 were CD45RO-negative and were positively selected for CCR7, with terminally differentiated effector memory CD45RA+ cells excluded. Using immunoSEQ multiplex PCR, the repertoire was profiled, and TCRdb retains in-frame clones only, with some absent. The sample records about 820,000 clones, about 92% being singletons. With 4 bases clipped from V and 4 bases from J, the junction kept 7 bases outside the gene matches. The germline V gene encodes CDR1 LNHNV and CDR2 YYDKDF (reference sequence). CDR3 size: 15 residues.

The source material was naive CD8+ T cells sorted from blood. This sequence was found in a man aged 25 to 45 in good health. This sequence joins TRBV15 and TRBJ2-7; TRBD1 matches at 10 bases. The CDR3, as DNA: TGTGCCACCAGCACACGACAGGGGGCCGGGTACGAGCAGTACTTC. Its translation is CATSTRQGAGYEQYF.